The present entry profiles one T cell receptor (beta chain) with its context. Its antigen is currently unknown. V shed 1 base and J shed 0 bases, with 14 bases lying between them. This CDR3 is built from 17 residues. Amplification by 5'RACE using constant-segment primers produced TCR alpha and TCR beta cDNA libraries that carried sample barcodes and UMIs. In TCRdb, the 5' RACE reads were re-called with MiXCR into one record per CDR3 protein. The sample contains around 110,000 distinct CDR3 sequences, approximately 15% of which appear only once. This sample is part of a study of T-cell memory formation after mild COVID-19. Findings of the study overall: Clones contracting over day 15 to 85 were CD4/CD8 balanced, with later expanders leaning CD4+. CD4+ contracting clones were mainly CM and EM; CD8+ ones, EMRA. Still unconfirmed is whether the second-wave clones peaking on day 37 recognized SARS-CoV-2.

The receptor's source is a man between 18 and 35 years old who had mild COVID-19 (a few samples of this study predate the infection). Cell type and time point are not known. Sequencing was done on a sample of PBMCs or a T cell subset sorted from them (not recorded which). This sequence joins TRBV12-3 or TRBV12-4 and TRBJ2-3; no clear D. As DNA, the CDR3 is TGTGCCAGCAGTTTAGACTTCGGGCCGTCTAGCACAGATACGCAGTATTTT. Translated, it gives CASSLDFGPSSTDTQYF.